Listed below are T cell receptor beta chains from one sample, sequenced in a study of T cells in Graves' hyperthyroidism and ophthalmopathy. TCRdb processed the multiplex PCR reads anew with MiXCR; each CDR3 protein has one entry. Among some 560,000 distinct CDR3 sequences listed, 15% to 18% were seen once. The sequenced material came from blood. These receptors all stem from a woman aged 25-40 years with Graves' hyperthyroidism. Both conserved end residues are trimmed from each CDR3.

v_call | cdr3_aa
TRBV20-1 | SARAGTETVTEAF
TRBV7-2 | ASSLAGQGARSYEQY
TRBV28 | ASSGQGATEAF
TRBV4-3 | ASGNSGQNEQF
TRBV12-3/TRBV12-4 | ASSRRGRATGELF
TRBV3-1 | ASSQDGIYGYT
TRBV3-1 | ASSQSVLERELF
TRBV6-5 | ASSYSKVGLGYEQY
TRBV19 | ASSTGRLGEQY
TRBV12-3/TRBV12-4 | ASSHFSAPLH
TRBV14 | ASSPEGRNYEQY
TRBV12-3/TRBV12-4 | ASSPPRTGGRYEQY
TRBV5-1 | ASSLDRVSRNTIY
TRBV6-1 | ASSSPVGLYNEQF
TRBV30 | AWSPAGTDTQY
TRBV5-1 | ASSVRDNSYEQY
TRBV6-2/TRBV6-3 | ASSYGQYRIAGYGELF